The 31 T cell receptor beta chains listed next were all sequenced from one sample in a study of blood T cell repertoires in COVID-19. The assay was immunoSEQ multiplex PCR, and TCRdb's table has in-frame clones only and misses some. The repertoire holds 100,000 or so clones, over 80% seen once, with roughly 13% in the top ten. The sample taken for sequencing was peripheral blood. The source of these receptors is a man aged 50 to 60 with active or convalescent COVID-19.

The chain links TRBV4-2 to TRBJ2-5; 11 nucleotides line up with TRBD2. V lost 4 bases and J lost 2; bases outside the gene matches: 3. Looked up from germline, CDR1 is LGHNA and CDR2 is YNFKEQ. The CDR3 contains 15 residues. CDR3 in amino acids: CASSRRLAGQETQYF. Written as DNA, the CDR3 is TGTGCCAGCAGCCGGAGACTAGCGGGACAAGAGACCCAGTACTTC.

The rearrangement links TRBV11-3 to TRBJ2-2; 8 bases line up with TRBD1. This CDR3 region has 17 residues. J was trimmed by 5 bases and V by 1 base; bases with no gene match: 9. The germline V gene has CDR1 SGHNT and CDR2 YENEEA. CDR3 in amino acids: CASSLGLDRAETGELFF. CDR3 DNA sequence: TGTGCCAGCAGCTTAGGACTGGACAGGGCCGAGACCGGGGAGCTGTTTTTT.

A few counts support this clone. Here the CDR3 reads CASSFGRTDTQYF. For the CDR3, the DNA is TGTGCCAGCAGCTTCGGGAGGACAGATACGCAGTATTTT. The V call is TRBV7-9, the J call TRBJ2-3; 7 bases are shared with TRBD2. CDR1 and CDR2 (germline): SEHNR, FQNEAQ (reference sequence). Losses at the gene ends were 3 bases for V and 3 bases for J; bases not matched to a gene: 0. The CDR3 has 13 amino acids.

The chain links TRBV28 to TRBJ1-2; D unclear. CDR1 is MDHEN, CDR2 SYDVKM, per germline. The CDR3 is 14 residues long. Between the trimmed V and J ends, which lost 1 base and 3 bases, there was a span of 9 bases. The CDR3 DNA sequence: TGTGCCAGCAGTTTATCGAGGGTTGACTATGGCTACACCTTC. Its translation: CASSLSRVDYGYTF.

This chain links TRBV5-5 with TRBJ1-1; D call uncertain. The germline V and J ends were trimmed by 0 bases and 1 base, with 10 bases remaining between them. The CDR3 spans 15 residues. Germline assignment: CDR1 SGHKS and CDR2 YYEKEE (reference sequence). The CDR3 bases are TGTGCCAGCAGCTTGGTGAGACACCCGAACACTGAAGCTTTCTTT. Amino acids: CASSLVRHPNTEAFF.

This clone was observed a single time. The rearrangement joins TRBV7-2 to TRBJ1-3; D unresolved. The V end was cut by 1 base, the J end by 1 base, with 5 bases between. Germline V CDR1 and CDR2: SGHTA, FQGNSA. This CDR3 region has 14 residues. CDR3 coding DNA: TGTGCCAGCAGCTTAGACAGATCTGGAAACACCATATATTTT. Its translation is CASSLDRSGNTIYF.

The chain has TRBV19 and TRBJ2-3, with 7 positions matching TRBD2. The CDR3 runs to 13 residues. Per germline, CDR1 LNHDA and CDR2 SQIVND (reference sequence). V was pared by 8 bases and J by 5 bases, with 7 bases of the junction left unmatched. The CDR3 here is CASQWERGDTQYF. Here the CDR3 DNA reads TGTGCCAGTCAATGGGAGCGGGGAGATACGCAGTATTTT.

The chain has TRBV24-1 and TRBJ2-2; the match to TRBD2 covers 8 bases. Per the germline V gene, CDR1 is KGHDR and CDR2 is SFDVKD. J lost 1 base, V lost 0 bases, and 0 bases had no gene match. The CDR3 runs 16 residues. The CDR3 nucleotides are TGTGCCACCAGTGATTTGACTAGCGGGAACACCGGGGAGCTGTTTTTT. This sequence encodes CATSDLTSGNTGELFF.

J is TRBJ1-6 and V is TRBV5-1; D is ambiguous. Per the germline V gene, CDR1 is SGHRS and CDR2 is YFSETQ. V was clipped by 1 base and J by 8 bases, with 7 bases between them. The CDR3 is 13 amino acids. In DNA form, the CDR3 reads TGCGCCAGCAGCTTGATAAGCGATTCACCCCTCCACTTT. Protein product: CASSLISDSPLHF.

This sequence joins TRBV14 and TRBJ1-1, with 8 bases fitting TRBD1. The CDR3 is made up of 13 amino acids. V lost 4 bases, J lost 5 bases, and 3 bases stayed unmatched. Germline values: CDR1 SGHDN, CDR2 FVKESK. CDR3 bases: TGTGCCAGCAGCCCAGACAGGGGAACTGAAGCTTTCTTT. Its translation: CASSPDRGTEAFF.

V and J are TRBV29-1 and TRBJ2-7, with 7 bases lining up with TRBD1. The V gene's germline CDR1 is SQVTM and CDR2 ANQGSEA. Trimming removed 6 bases from V and 2 bases from J; junction bases left unmatched: 7. This CDR3 spans 13 amino acids. CDR3 sequence (DNA): TGCAGCGTGAGGAGGCAGGGGGCCTACGAGCAGTACTTC. Encoded protein: CSVRRQGAYEQYF.

The chain employs TRBV5-4 and TRBJ1-5; TRBD1 matches 8 bases. The germline V gene encodes CDR1 SGHNT and CDR2 YYREEE (reference sequence). CDR3 length equals 15 residues. J was trimmed by 9 bases and V by 4 bases; bases with no gene match: 12. The CDR3 DNA is TGTGCCAGCAGCCCCGGGCAGGGGGCAGGGGGGCCCCAGCATTTT. It specifies CASSPGQGAGGPQHF.

The chain joins TRBV7-9 to TRBJ2-7, with 9 bases that match TRBD1. Germline trimming cut 5 bases from V and 3 bases from J; bases unmatched to any gene: 5. The germline V gene encodes CDR1 SEHNR and CDR2 FQNEAQ (reference sequence). CDR3 size: 14 residues. The CDR3 nucleotides read TGTGCCAGCAGCACGACAGGGGGTTACTACGAGCAGTACTTC. Protein: CASSTTGGYYEQYF.

In its sample, this clone was seen a few times. The rearrangement joins TRBV1 to TRBJ1-2; TRBD1, the table's D call, was not compared with the DNA. TRBV1 is classified as a pseudogene. This CDR3 is 18 amino acids long. The CDR3 nucleotides read TGCACCAGCAGTCCGAAAGGTGTTTACGGACAGAAAAACTATGGCTACACCTTC. As protein: CTSSPKGVYGQKNYGYTF.

The gene calls are TRBV18 and TRBJ1-2, with TRBD1 matching over 9 bases. V shed 6 bases, J shed 4 bases, and the junction held 9 bases outside the gene matches. CDR1 and CDR2 from the germline V gene are KGHSH and LQKENI. The CDR3 has 15 amino acids. This chain's CDR3 is CASSLPGTGIYGYTF. The CDR3 DNA reads TGTGCCAGCTCCCTCCCCGGGACAGGGATCTATGGCTACACCTTC.

The V and J genes are TRBV15 and TRBJ2-2; 9 bases fit TRBD2. The ends lost 0 bases at V and 0 bases at J; junction bases unmatched: 8. In germline, CDR1 is LNHNV, CDR2 YYDKDF (reference sequence). CDR3 size: 19 residues. The CDR3 DNA reads as TGTGCCACCAGCAGAGATCTGGTGACTAGCGGATCGAACACCGGGGAGCTGTTTTTT. Translating gives CATSRDLVTSGSNTGELFF.

This chain links TRBV19 with TRBJ2-5; TRBD2 matches 7 bases. The trim removed 3 bases at V and 4 bases at J, leaving 11 bases unmatched. The CDR3 is made up of 16 amino acids. Per the germline V gene, CDR1 is LNHDA and CDR2 is SQIVND (reference sequence). CDR3 in amino acids: CASSMGGQGWRETQYF. The DNA of the CDR3 is TGTGCCAGTAGTATGGGAGGGCAGGGTTGGCGAGAGACCCAGTACTTC. Complete variable domain (other parts from reference TRBV19 and TRBJ2-5): DGGITQSPKYLFRKEGQNVTLSCEQNLNHDAMYWYRQDPGQGLRLIYYSQIVNDFQKGDIAEGYSVSREKKESFPLTVTSAQKNPTAFYLCASSMGGQGWRETQYFGPGTRLLVL.

The gene calls are TRBV19 and TRBJ2-2; D is undetermined. The CDR3 runs 14 residues. Trimming removed 8 bases at V and 4 bases at J, with 14 bases between. Germline-derived CDR1 and CDR2 are LNHDA and SQIVND (reference sequence). The CDR3 DNA is TGTGCCAGTGGCTCCGAACGGAGCACCGGGGAGCTGTTTTTT. Translated, it gives CASGSERSTGELFF.

Regarding this clone: Other DNA sequences within the sample encode an identical CDR3. The CDR3 nucleotides read TGTGCCAGCAGCTTAGGGGGGGGAGGCTACGAGCAGTACTTC. Its protein product is CASSLGGGGYEQYF. This chain uses TRBV7-2 with TRBJ2-7; 7 nucleotides match TRBD2. V was pared by 1 base and J by 3 bases, with 3 bases of the junction left unmatched. Germline CDR1 is SGHTA and CDR2 is FQGNSA. The CDR3 contains 14 residues.

This chain connects TRBV5-4 to TRBJ2-7, with TRBD2 as a possible D gene (6 bases). The CDR3 loop spans 15 amino acids. The germline gives CDR1 SGHNT, CDR2 YYREEE (reference sequence). Deletions cut 4 bases from V and 0 bases from J, with 14 bases between. Written as DNA, the CDR3 is TGTGCCAGCAGCCCAGACCGTAGCGGCTCCTACGAGCAGTACTTC. Translated: CASSPDRSGSYEQYF. The whole variable domain, remainder taken from reference TRBV5-4 and TRBJ2-7, is ETGVTQSPTHLIKTRGQQVTLRCSSQSGHNTVSWYQQALGQGPQFIFQYYREEENGRGNFPPRFSGLQFPNYSSELNVNALELDDSALYLCASSPDRSGSYEQYFGPGTRLTVT.

The CDR3 sequence: CASAQGDYGYTF. CDR3 nucleotides: TGTGCCAGCGCACAGGGAGACTATGGCTACACCTTC. The chain employs TRBV19 and TRBJ1-2, with a tentative D call TRBD1 (6 bases). Deletions cut 9 bases from V and 3 bases from J, with 11 bases between. This CDR3 has 12 amino acids. Germline values: CDR1 LNHDA, CDR2 SQIVND (reference sequence). The variable domain in full, completed from reference TRBV19 and TRBJ1-2, reads DGGITQSPKYLFRKEGQNVTLSCEQNLNHDAMYWYRQDPGQGLRLIYYSQIVNDFQKGDIAEGYSVSREKKESFPLTVTSAQKNPTAFYLCASAQGDYGYTFGSGTRLTVV.

The chain employs TRBV5-5 and TRBJ2-1, with TRBD1 identical over 8 bases. The CDR3 has 13 residues. From germline, CDR1 is SGHKS and CDR2 YYEKEE (reference sequence). J was trimmed by 7 bases and V by 4 bases; bases with no gene match: 4. In nucleotides, the CDR3 is TGTGCCAGCAGCATCGACAGGGGTAATGAGCAGTTCTTC. The encoded protein is CASSIDRGNEQFF.

The V call is TRBV27, the J call TRBJ1-4; D is possibly TRBD1 (5 bases). V lost 5 bases and J 8 bases, leaving 18 bases between the germline ends. The CDR3 totals 15 residues. Germline CDR1 and CDR2: MNHEY and SMNVEV (reference sequence). The CDR3 DNA sequence: TGTGCCAGCAGTCGAAAGGGGTCAGGTTACGAAAAACTGTTTTTT. This encodes CASSRKGSGYEKLFF.

This chain uses TRBV7-3 with TRBJ1-1; D not resolved. From germline, CDR1 is SGHTA and CDR2 FQGTGA. There are 14 residues in the CDR3. Trimming removed 1 base at V and 0 bases at J, with 6 bases between. The DNA for the CDR3 is TGTGCCAGCAGCTTAAACGCTATGAACACTGAAGCTTTCTTT. It encodes CASSLNAMNTEAFF.

The V call is TRBV6-5, the J call TRBJ2-7; 8 bases agree with TRBD2. Germline V gene lookup returns CDR1 MNHEY and CDR2 SVGAGI. The CDR3 contains 14 residues. V was pared by 7 bases and J by 2 bases, with 7 bases of the junction left unmatched. The CDR3 sequence is CASTDSGMAYEQYF. In DNA form, the CDR3 reads TGTGCCAGCACCGATAGCGGGATGGCCTACGAGCAGTACTTC.

This rearrangement joins TRBV18 to TRBJ2-7; D unclear. This CDR3 comprises 12 residues. The germline gives CDR1 KGHSH, CDR2 LQKENI. The V and J ends lost 2 bases and 10 bases respectively, with 12 bases between them. The CDR3 loop reads CASSPDILNQYF. The CDR3 DNA sequence: TGTGCCAGCTCACCAGACATCCTAAACCAGTACTTC.

The chain joins TRBV7-8 to TRBJ1-1; possibly TRBD1 for D (6 bases). This CDR3 has 14 residues. Trimming stripped 4 bases from V and 1 base from J, with 10 bases between. From germline, CDR1 is SGHVS and CDR2 FQNEAQ. CDR3 coding DNA: TGTGCCAGCAGCTCCCCACAGGGGAACACTGAAGCTTTCTTT. Translating gives CASSSPQGNTEAFF.

The V gene is TRBV11-1, the J gene TRBJ2-7, with unresolved D. V dropped 1 base and J dropped 4 bases, with 5 bases sitting between them. The CDR3 is made up of 12 amino acids. From germline, CDR1 is SGHAT and CDR2 FQDESV (reference sequence). In nucleotides, the CDR3 is TGTGCCAGCAGCTTAGGACTTTACGAGCAGTACTTC. It yields the protein CASSLGLYEQYF.

Written as DNA, the CDR3 is TGTGCCAGCTCACCCAGTCTCTACGAGCAGTACTTC. It translates to CASSPSLYEQYF. The gene calls are TRBV18 and TRBJ2-7; D is ambiguous. Per germline, CDR1 KGHSH and CDR2 LQKENI. V was clipped by 3 bases and J by 3 bases, with 6 bases between them. The length of the CDR3 is 12 residues.

The chain carries TRBV5-4 and TRBJ1-1, with D possibly matching TRBD1 (5 bases). V was clipped by 3 bases and J by 0 bases, with 12 bases between them. Looked up from germline, CDR1 is SGHNT and CDR2 is YYREEE (reference sequence). The length of the CDR3 is 15 residues. Here the CDR3 reads CASSSWTLLNTEAFF. The CDR3 nucleotides read TGTGCCAGCAGCTCCTGGACACTACTGAACACTGAAGCTTTCTTT.

The rearrangement joins TRBV11-2 to TRBJ1-4; 10 bases map to TRBD1. CDR3 length: 16 residues. V shed 1 base, J shed 8 bases, and the junction held 7 bases outside the gene matches. The germline gives CDR1 SGHAT, CDR2 FQNNGV. CDR3: CASSLATGTGDEKLFF. CDR3 nucleotides: TGTGCCAGCAGCTTAGCTACCGGGACAGGGGACGAAAAACTGTTTTTT.